This TCR beta chain stems from a study of human T cells and chemical hapten exposure. Sequencing started from total RNA isolated from unfractionated whole blood. TCRdb reprocessed the 5' RACE reads with MiXCR, giving one entry per CDR3 protein. The sample shows roughly 120,000 distinct CDR3 sequences, approximately 20% of them seen only once. The germline CDR1 and CDR2 sequences are GTSNPN and SVGIG (reference sequence). The V and J ends lost 0 bases and 5 bases, in that order; junction bases with no gene match: 6. CDR3 length: 15 residues. This receptor was taken from a human donor in good health. The chain is built from TRBV30 and TRBJ2-1; TRBD2 matches 8 bases. The CDR3 is CAWSVRAGVHNEQFF. The CDR3 coding sequence is TGTGCCTGGAGTGTACGAGCGGGAGTCCACAATGAGCAGTTCTTC.